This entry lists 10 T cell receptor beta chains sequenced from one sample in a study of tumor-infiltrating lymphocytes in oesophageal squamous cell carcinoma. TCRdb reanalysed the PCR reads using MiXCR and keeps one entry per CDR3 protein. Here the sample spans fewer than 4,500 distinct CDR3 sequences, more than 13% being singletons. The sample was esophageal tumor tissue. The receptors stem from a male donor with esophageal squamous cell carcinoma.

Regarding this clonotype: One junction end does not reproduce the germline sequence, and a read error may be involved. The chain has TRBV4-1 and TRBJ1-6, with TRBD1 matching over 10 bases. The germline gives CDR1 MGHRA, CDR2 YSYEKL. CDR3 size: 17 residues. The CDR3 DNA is TGCGCCAGCAGCCATCGCGGGACAGGGGCTGCTAATTCACCCCTCCACTTC. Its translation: CASSHRGTGAANSPLHF.

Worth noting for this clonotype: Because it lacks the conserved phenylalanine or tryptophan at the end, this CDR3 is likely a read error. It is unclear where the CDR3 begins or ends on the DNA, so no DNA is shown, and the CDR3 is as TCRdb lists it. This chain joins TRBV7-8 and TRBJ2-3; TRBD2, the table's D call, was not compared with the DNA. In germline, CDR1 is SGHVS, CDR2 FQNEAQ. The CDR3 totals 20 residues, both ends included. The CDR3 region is CASSHTASGGLLSYEQYFGP.

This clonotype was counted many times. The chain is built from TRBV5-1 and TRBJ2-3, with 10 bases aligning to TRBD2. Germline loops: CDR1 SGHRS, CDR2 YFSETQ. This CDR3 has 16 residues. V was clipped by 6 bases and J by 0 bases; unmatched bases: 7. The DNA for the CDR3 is TGCGCCAGCACTAGCGGGGGCCGTGCTAGCACAGATACGCAGTATTTT. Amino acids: CASTSGGRASTDTQYF.

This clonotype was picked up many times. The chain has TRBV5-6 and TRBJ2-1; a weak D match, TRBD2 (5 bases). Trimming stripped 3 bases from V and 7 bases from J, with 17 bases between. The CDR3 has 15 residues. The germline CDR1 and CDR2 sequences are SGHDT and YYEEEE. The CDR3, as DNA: TGTGCCAGCAGCTCTCTGGTCGACTACGGGAATGAGCAGTTCTTC. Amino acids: CASSSLVDYGNEQFF.

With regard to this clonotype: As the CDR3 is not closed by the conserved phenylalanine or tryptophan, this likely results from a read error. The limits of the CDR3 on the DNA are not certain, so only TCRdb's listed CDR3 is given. The CDR3 reads CASSTTNRGGYTFGS. The chain carries TRBV11-1 and TRBJ2-7; the D call in the table, TRBD1, was not verified against the DNA. The CDR3 region is 15 residues in length, termini included. CDR1 is SGHAT and CDR2 is FQDESV in the germline V gene (reference sequence).

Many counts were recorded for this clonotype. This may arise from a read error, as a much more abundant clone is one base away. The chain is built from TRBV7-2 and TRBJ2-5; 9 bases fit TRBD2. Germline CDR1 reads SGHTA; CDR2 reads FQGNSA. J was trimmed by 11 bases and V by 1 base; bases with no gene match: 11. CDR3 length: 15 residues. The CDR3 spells CASSLGWRGGNEQYF. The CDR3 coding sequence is TGTGCCAGCAGCTTAGGGTGGCGGGGGGGCAATGAGCAGTACTTC.

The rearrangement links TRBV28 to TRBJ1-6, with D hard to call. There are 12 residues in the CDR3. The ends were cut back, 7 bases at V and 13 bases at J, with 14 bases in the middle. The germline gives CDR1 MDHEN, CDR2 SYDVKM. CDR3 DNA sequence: TGTGCCAGCACGCCCCCCCGGGGTCCCCTCCACTTT. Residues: CASTPPRGPLHF.

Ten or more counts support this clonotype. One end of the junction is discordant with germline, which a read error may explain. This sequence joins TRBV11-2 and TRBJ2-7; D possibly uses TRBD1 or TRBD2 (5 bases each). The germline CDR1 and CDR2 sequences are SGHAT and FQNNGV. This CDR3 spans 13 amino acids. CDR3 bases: TGTGCCAGCAGCTTAGGGGGGAATTCACCCCTCCACTTC. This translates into CASSLGGNSPLHF.

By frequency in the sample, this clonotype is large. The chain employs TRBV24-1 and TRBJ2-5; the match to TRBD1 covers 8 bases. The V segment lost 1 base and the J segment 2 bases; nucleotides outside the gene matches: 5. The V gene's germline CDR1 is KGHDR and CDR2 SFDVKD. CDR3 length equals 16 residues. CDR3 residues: CATSDFGTGPQETQYF. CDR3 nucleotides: TGTGCCACCAGTGATTTTGGGACAGGCCCTCAAGAGACCCAGTACTTC.

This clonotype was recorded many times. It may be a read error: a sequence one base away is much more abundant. CDR3 residues: CASNPSGGATETQYF. The DNA of the CDR3 is TGTGCCAGCAACCCTAGCGGGGGGGCCACAGAGACCCAGTACTTC. V usage is TRBV7-3 and J usage is TRBJ2-5; 12 bases match TRBD2. The CDR3 sequence is 15 residues long. The J segment lost 4 bases and the V segment lost 7 bases, leaving 7 bases of the junction unmatched. The germline V gene encodes CDR1 SGHTA and CDR2 FQGTGA.